This T cell receptor (beta chain) was captured in a study of T cell changes during pregnancy in multiple sclerosis. The germline V gene encodes CDR1 SGHTA and CDR2 FQGNSA. V lost 4 bases to trimming and J lost 5 bases, with 9 bases between them. This CDR3 is 14 amino acids long. The assay was immunoSEQ multiplex PCR, and TCRdb's table has in-frame clones only and misses some. The profile shows 70,000 to 95,000 clones, 90% to 95% of them singletons. The rearrangement joins TRBV7-2 to TRBJ1-6; D gene uncertain. The sequencing used peripheral blood, collected in the first trimester of pregnancy. The TCR originated in a female donor with multiple sclerosis, enrolled in a pregnancy study. CDR3 bases: TGTGCCAGCAGCTCCCGGAGAAATAATTCACCCCTCCACTTT. Translated: CASSSRRNNSPLHF.